One sample yielded the 19 T cell receptor beta chains listed below, sequenced in a study of cytomegalovirus exposure and HLA in healthy donors. In the PCR, 60 Vbeta and 13 Jbeta primers were used. The data were produced by immunoSEQ multiplex PCR, yet TCRdb's version contains in-frame clones alone and is incomplete. Listed are tens of thousands of clones; 0.45% to 0.7% falls within the top ten. The sequenced sample was PBMCs. Receptor source: a man in his fifties or sixties in good health and CMV-seronegative.

The chain couples TRBV7-8 to TRBJ1-2, with unresolved D. V was clipped by 5 bases and J by 0 bases, with 7 bases between them. From germline, CDR1 is SGHVS and CDR2 FQNEAQ. This CDR3 contains 13 residues. CDR3 sequence: CASSRGSNYGYTF. CDR3 nucleotide sequence: TGTGCCAGCAGCCGGGGTTCTAACTATGGCTACACCTTC.

V gene TRBV30 combines with J gene TRBJ2-5; D remains ambiguous. V gave up 2 bases and J gave up 5 bases, with 6 bases separating them. In germline, CDR1 is GTSNPN, CDR2 SVGIG (reference sequence). There are 11 residues in the CDR3. The CDR3 DNA reads as TGTGCCTGGAGTCTCGGGGAGACCCAGTACTTC. Protein sequence: CAWSLGETQYF.

CDR3 coding DNA: TGTGCCAGCAGCCTGAGAGGAGCAGATCAGCCCCAGCATTTT. Translated, it gives CASSLRGADQPQHF. The rearrangement uses TRBV28 and TRBJ1-5; D is undetermined. The CDR3 totals 14 residues. The germline V and J ends were trimmed by 6 bases and 5 bases, with 14 bases remaining between them. Germline loops: CDR1 MDHEN, CDR2 SYDVKM. The complete variable domain, with remaining parts taken from reference TRBV28 and TRBJ1-5, reads DVKVTQSSRYLVKRTGEKVFLECVQDMDHENMFWYRQDPGLGLRLIYFSYDVKMKEKGDIPEGYSVSREKKERFSLILESASTNQTSMYLCASSLRGADQPQHFGDGTRLSIL.

The chain combines TRBV28 with TRBJ1-5, with 8 bases that match TRBD1. The CDR3 has 16 amino acids. Germline-derived CDR1 and CDR2 are MDHEN and SYDVKM. Trimming took 6 bases from V and 5 from J; bases not matched to a gene: 12. CDR3 loop: CASSALGQGADQPQHF. The CDR3 nucleotides read TGTGCCAGCAGCGCTCTAGGACAGGGCGCGGATCAGCCCCAGCATTTT.

The rearrangement links TRBV6-5 to TRBJ2-7; D is perhaps TRBD2 (5 bases). CDR1 and CDR2 (germline): MNHEY, SVGAGI. CDR3 size: 15 residues. Deletions cut 0 bases from V and 3 bases from J, with 12 bases between. The CDR3 region is CASSYSQRALYEQYF. In DNA, the CDR3 is TGTGCCAGCAGTTACTCGCAGAGGGCCCTCTACGAGCAGTACTTC.

The CDR3 nucleotides read TGCGCCAGCAGCCTAGGACAGGTTTTGGCGGGCTATGGCTACACCTTC. This gives the protein CASSLGQVLAGYGYTF. J is TRBJ1-2 and V is TRBV5-1; 7 bases match TRBD1. The germline gives CDR1 SGHRS, CDR2 YFSETQ. The CDR3 extends over 16 amino acids. V shed 4 bases, J shed 4 bases, and the junction held 13 bases outside the gene matches.

This chain connects TRBV19 to TRBJ2-1; 9 bases are shared with TRBD1. The CDR3 runs 15 residues. J gave up 4 bases and V 4 bases, and 5 bases lay outside the gene matches. Germline loops: CDR1 LNHDA, CDR2 SQIVND (reference sequence). The CDR3 DNA reads as TGTGCCAGTAGTAGGGGACAGGGATTTTACAATGAGCAGTTCTTC. It is translated as CASSRGQGFYNEQFF.

The CDR3 DNA reads as TGTGCCAGCAGCTTCGGGACAGGGGGCCTCAACGAGCAGTACTTC. Its protein product is CASSFGTGGLNEQYF. This chain joins TRBV7-2 and TRBJ2-7; TRBD1 agrees at 12 bases. This CDR3 comprises 15 residues. From germline, CDR1 is SGHTA and CDR2 FQGNSA. J was trimmed by 5 bases and V by 3 bases; bases with no gene match: 5.

The chain combines TRBV28 with TRBJ1-1, with D unclear. Germline V CDR1 and CDR2: MDHEN, SYDVKM. V was clipped by 7 bases and J by 1 base, with 7 bases between them. The CDR3 runs 12 residues. CDR3 DNA: TGTGCCAGCATAGTGAAGAACACTGAAGCTTTCTTT. As protein: CASIVKNTEAFF.

The rearrangement links TRBV19 to TRBJ1-1, with 9 bases that match TRBD1. Trimming cost V 6 bases and J 10 bases; bases outside gene matches: 18. CDR3 length: 16 residues. CDR1 and CDR2 (germline): LNHDA, SQIVND (reference sequence). CDR3 protein: CASSKGTGRVGYGAFF. As DNA, the CDR3 is TGTGCCAGTAGCAAAGGGACAGGGAGAGTGGGTTATGGAGCTTTCTTT.

The rearrangement joins TRBV5-1 to TRBJ1-1, with TRBD1 matching 7 bases. Germline CDR1 is SGHRS and CDR2 is YFSETQ. V trimming: 8 bases; J trimming: 4 bases; junction bases outside the gene matches: 8. CDR3 length equals 13 residues. Here the CDR3 DNA reads TGCGCCAGTAACAGGGGAGGAAGCACTGAAGCTTTCTTT. Translating it yields CASNRGGSTEAFF.

V usage is TRBV9 and J usage is TRBJ2-3; 9 bases line up with TRBD2. V lost 3 bases and J lost 1; bases outside the gene matches: 3. In germline, CDR1 is SGDLS, CDR2 YYNGEE. CDR3 length: 15 amino acids. CDR3 sequence: CASSGLAERTDTQYF. The CDR3 DNA reads TGTGCCAGCAGCGGACTAGCGGAACGCACAGATACGCAGTATTTT.

J is TRBJ2-1 and V is TRBV6-5, with D uncertain. Trimming cost V 4 bases and J 5 bases, with 9 bases left between them. The V gene's germline CDR1 is MNHEY and CDR2 SVGAGI. CDR3 length: 13 residues. CDR3 sequence: CASSLFRNNEQFF. CDR3 in DNA: TGTGCCAGCAGTTTGTTCAGAAACAATGAGCAGTTCTTC.

This sequence joins TRBV29-1 and TRBJ1-2; maybe TRBD1 (6 bases). The CDR3 runs to 11 residues. CDR1 is SQVTM and CDR2 is ANQGSEA in the germline V gene. With 3 bases removed from V and 7 bases from J, the gap between germline ends came to 9 bases. Here the CDR3 DNA reads TGCAGCGTTGAGGCAGGGGCTGGCTACACCTTC. Translating gives CSVEAGAGYTF.

The rearrangement links TRBV7-6 to TRBJ1-1; TRBD1 is a possible D gene (6 bases). The CDR3 length is 14 residues. Trimming removed 0 bases from V and 4 bases from J, with 9 bases in between. Germline-derived CDR1 and CDR2 are SGHVS and FNYEAQ. The CDR3 DNA reads TGTGCCAGCAGCTTAGCTCAAGGGGGCACTGAAGCTTTCTTT. Its translation: CASSLAQGGTEAFF.

The chain carries TRBV19 and TRBJ1-1; D unclear. The CDR3 is 14 residues long. V was cut by 3 bases and J by 0 bases, with 8 bases left in between. The V gene's germline CDR1 is LNHDA and CDR2 SQIVND (reference sequence). CDR3 amino acids: CASSMAGVNTEAFF. DNA for the CDR3: TGTGCCAGTAGTATGGCCGGGGTGAACACTGAAGCTTTCTTT.

The rearrangement uses TRBV19 and TRBJ2-3, with 8 positions matching TRBD1. Germline CDR1 is LNHDA and CDR2 is SQIVND (reference sequence). The CDR3 extends over 15 amino acids. V was clipped by 5 bases and J by 1 base; unmatched bases: 5. The CDR3, as DNA: TGTGCCAGTAGTTCGACAGGGGACGGCACAGATACGCAGTATTTT. Translating it yields CASSSTGDGTDTQYF.

J is TRBJ1-3 and V is TRBV7-2; 7 bases match TRBD1. V dropped 5 bases and J dropped 0; count of bases not matched to a gene: 4. Germline CDR1 and CDR2: SGHTA and FQGNSA. The CDR3 spans 15 residues. The CDR3 DNA reads as TGTGCCAGCAGCATCCAGGGGGTCTCTGGAAACACCATATATTTT. It is translated as CASSIQGVSGNTIYF.

The chain combines TRBV19 with TRBJ2-2, with D unresolved. This CDR3 region has 15 residues. Germline V gene lookup returns CDR1 LNHDA and CDR2 SQIVND (reference sequence). The V and J ends lost 7 bases and 0 bases respectively, with 12 bases between them. The CDR3, as DNA: TGTGCCAGTAATACCCGACTGGCGAACACCGGGGAGCTGTTTTTT. Translated, it gives CASNTRLANTGELFF.